The rows below give T cell receptor beta chains drawn from one sample of a study of blood T cell repertoires in COVID-19. Only in-frame clones appear in the TCRdb table, and some are missing; sequencing was by immunoSEQ multiplex PCR. The table records 100,000 to 150,000 clones, roughly 90% of them present only once. Sequencing was carried out using peripheral blood. Source of these receptors: a man aged 45-65 years with active COVID-19. Each CDR3 is given with its conserved first and last residue. The D gene is left open where the match is weak.

>TRBV11-2|-
CASSFEGTEAFF
>TRBV25-1|TRBD1
CASSDRGQSGNTIYF
>TRBV7-3|-
CASSLGGGSHEQFF
>TRBV2|-
CASSGMAGVIQPQHF
>TRBV11-2|TRBD1
CASSLVHRGCLNQPQHF
>TRBV5-4|TRBD2
CASSGPGTTSTDTQYF
>TRBV3-1/TRBV3-2|-
CASSQDQRGASQPQHF
>TRBV6-5|-
CASSSGTPNTEAFF
>TRBV3-1/TRBV3-2|-
CASSQSPRTGNTIYF
>TRBV7-9|TRBD1
CASSPGGAGADTQYF
>TRBV5-1|-
CASSFGGSRVARTGELFF
>TRBV10-2|-
CASSDGGGPTDTQYF
>TRBV3-1/TRBV3-2|-
CASSQDLSQAFYEQYF
>TRBV7-2|TRBD2
CASSSRTSSGGASSYEQYF
>TRBV7-2|TRBD2
CASSLGPGGPDTQYF
>TRBV7-9|-
CASSQDRNYGYTF
>TRBV10-3|TRBD2
CAIRTGLAGGVDTQYF
>TRBV11-2|-
CASSLVVGEETQYF
>TRBV3-1/TRBV3-2|-
CASSQDRGGYTF
>TRBV7-9|-
CASSFRVETQYF
>TRBV29-1|-
CSVEVGLDTIYF
>TRBV15|-
CATSRDLGGYEQYF
>TRBV7-2|-
CASSPVGASLTDTQYF
>TRBV9|TRBD2
CASSLRGRQTYNEQFF
>TRBV12-3/TRBV12-4|-
CASRLQGSGELFF
>TRBV19|-
CASILPSLNRSGSGYTF